These T cell receptor beta chains were read from a single sample in a study of cytomegalovirus exposure and HLA in healthy donors. TCRdb's table, derived via immunoSEQ multiplex PCR, lists solely in-frame clones and lacks some. The sample lists 100,000 to 150,000 clones; over 60% were seen once. The sequenced sample was PBMCs. Receptors were obtained from a man in his late teens or twenties in good health and CMV-seronegative. Both conserved end residues are part of each CDR3. Each record gives: V gene, J gene, CDR3 protein.

V gene: TRBV6-5; J gene: TRBJ1-1; CDR3 protein: CASSYSLKAGSTEAFF
V gene: TRBV7-2; J gene: TRBJ2-1; CDR3 protein: CASSLFPRQGLTRDEQFF
V gene: TRBV2; J gene: TRBJ2-3; CDR3 protein: CASSPGLSTDTQYF
V gene: TRBV4-2; J gene: TRBJ2-3; CDR3 protein: CASSRPRVAETADTQYF
V gene: TRBV5-1; J gene: TRBJ1-5; CDR3 protein: CASSLEGRAKQPQHF
V gene: TRBV10-1; J gene: TRBJ2-3; CDR3 protein: CASSVLAGASTDTQYF
V gene: TRBV11-3; J gene: TRBJ1-1; CDR3 protein: CASSSRENTEAFF
V gene: TRBV28; J gene: TRBJ1-3; CDR3 protein: CASIQGNSGNTIYF
V gene: TRBV27; J gene: TRBJ1-3; CDR3 protein: CASSLYREGNTIYF
V gene: TRBV9; J gene: TRBJ2-5; CDR3 protein: CARTGDAPETQYF
V gene: TRBV29-1; J gene: TRBJ1-1; CDR3 protein: CSVEGTGYRAEAFF
V gene: TRBV25-1; J gene: TRBJ1-1; CDR3 protein: CASSESLTVNTEAFF
V gene: TRBV19; J gene: TRBJ1-1; CDR3 protein: CASSMRQGNTEAFF
V gene: TRBV6-6; J gene: TRBJ2-7; CDR3 protein: CASSYRVSSYEQYF
V gene: TRBV4-2; J gene: TRBJ1-2; CDR3 protein: CASSQDDRGRLGGYTF
V gene: TRBV18; J gene: TRBJ1-1; CDR3 protein: CASSPNRQGYTEAFF
V gene: TRBV27; J gene: TRBJ2-5; CDR3 protein: CASGLRGVGETQYF
V gene: TRBV9; J gene: TRBJ2-1; CDR3 protein: CASSPGGAGYNEQFF
V gene: TRBV4-2; J gene: NA; CDR3 protein: CASSPGQGGYEQYF
V gene: TRBV10-3; J gene: TRBJ2-7; CDR3 protein: CAISPGQGSSYEQYF
V gene: TRBV7-2; J gene: NA; CDR3 protein: CASSRNRGTYEQYF
V gene: TRBV5-1; J gene: TRBJ1-1; CDR3 protein: CASSLRGYTEAFF
V gene: TRBV28; J gene: TRBJ2-7; CDR3 protein: CASTILGASGGTDEQYF